This passage covers 21 T cell receptor beta chains from one sample sequenced in a study of T cell responses to AZD1222 COVID-19 vaccine. Profiling relied on immunoSEQ multiplex PCR, and the TCRdb table lists in-frame clones only, not all of them. The sample has 150,000 to 200,000 clones, just over 85% seen once. This specimen consisted of peripheral blood, obtained on day 0 of AZD1222 vaccination. The receptors derive from an adult in good health.

The CDR3 region has the DNA TGTGCCAGCAGTGTATTTAATGAAAAACTGTTTTTT. It encodes CASSVFNEKLFF. V is TRBV28 and J is TRBJ1-4; unclear D gene. Germline V lookup: CDR1 MDHEN, CDR2 SYDVKM. The germline V and J ends were trimmed by 5 bases and 4 bases, with 5 bases remaining between them. The CDR3 is made up of 12 amino acids.

A word on this clone: Other DNA sequences in the same sample also yield this CDR3. This sequence joins TRBV7-9 and TRBJ2-7; D unresolved. Germline assignment: CDR1 SEHNR and CDR2 FQNEAQ (reference sequence). The CDR3 is made up of 12 amino acids. Trimming shortened V by 1 base and J by 3 bases, and 4 bases separated the two germline ends. In nucleotides, the CDR3 is TGTGCCAGCAGCTTAGATAACTACGAGCAGTACTTC. The encoded protein is CASSLDNYEQYF.

This chain uses TRBV5-1 with TRBJ1-6; 8 positions match TRBD1. J gave up 9 bases and V 6 bases, and 11 bases lay outside the gene matches. There are 15 residues in the CDR3. Germline loops: CDR1 SGHRS, CDR2 YFSETQ. CDR3 bases: TGCGCCAGCACCCAACTGACAGGGGAGGGTTCACCCCTCCACTTT. This gives the protein CASTQLTGEGSPLHF.

The chain carries TRBV25-1 and TRBJ1-2, with D unresolved. This CDR3 is 14 amino acids long. CDR1 and CDR2 from the germline V gene are MGHDK and SYGVNS. V gave up 4 bases and J gave up 3 bases, with 12 bases separating them. This CDR3 reads CASSASVSDYGYTF. In DNA form, the CDR3 reads TGTGCCAGCAGTGCCTCAGTGTCCGACTATGGCTACACCTTC.

The rearrangement links TRBV4-2 to TRBJ2-2; D call uncertain. Between the trimmed V and J ends, which lost 1 base and 7 bases, there was a span of 10 bases. The length of the CDR3 is 14 residues. CDR1 and CDR2 from the germline V gene are LGHNA and YNFKEQ. CDR3 DNA sequence: TGTGCCAGCAGCCAAGTTCGGTCCAACGGGGAGCTGTTTTTT. Translated, it gives CASSQVRSNGELFF.

This clone was recorded only once. This rearrangement joins TRBV4-2 to TRBJ2-5; 10 bases are shared with TRBD2. The V segment lost 1 base and the J segment 7 bases; nucleotides outside the gene matches: 12. The CDR3 has 17 amino acids. Germline CDR1 and CDR2: LGHNA and YNFKEQ. The CDR3 DNA is TGTGCCAGCAGCCAAGTCGGCCAAGCGGGGGGGCGTGGGACCCAGTACTTC. Residues: CASSQVGQAGGRGTQYF.

The V call is TRBV5-1, the J call TRBJ2-1, with D perhaps matching TRBD1 (5 bases). V lost 6 bases and J 3 bases, leaving 10 bases between the germline ends. The CDR3 spans 13 residues. The germline V gene encodes CDR1 SGHRS and CDR2 YFSETQ. CDR3 loop: CASTPDNYNEQFF. The CDR3 bases are TGCGCCAGCACGCCGGACAACTACAATGAGCAGTTCTTC.

The V call is TRBV7-9, the J call TRBJ1-5; 7 bases map to TRBD1. CDR1 SEHNR and CDR2 FQNEAQ come from the germline V gene (reference sequence). The J segment lost 5 bases and the V segment lost 0 bases, leaving 1 base of the junction unmatched. This CDR3 has 14 amino acids. The CDR3 DNA reads TGTGCCAGCAGCTTAGCAGGGGGCGATCAGCCCCAGCATTTT. It is translated as CASSLAGGDQPQHF.

J is TRBJ2-7 and V is TRBV21-1; TRBD2, the table's D call, lacks a check against the DNA. TRBV21-1 is a documented pseudogene. The CDR3 covers 11 residues. CDR3 in amino acids: CARRRLYEQYF. The CDR3 DNA is TGTGCCAGACGGCGGCTCTACGAGCAGTACTTC.

Notes on this clone: This sample also contains other DNA sequences that code for the same CDR3. The chain couples TRBV29-1 to TRBJ1-2; D is undetermined. Germline assignment: CDR1 SQVTM and CDR2 ANQGSEA. The CDR3 runs 12 residues. V lost 3 bases, J lost 2 bases, and 7 bases lay in between. The CDR3 here is CSVDRANYGYTF. CDR3 sequence (DNA): TGCAGCGTTGATCGGGCGAACTATGGCTACACCTTC.

The chain employs TRBV7-9 and TRBJ2-5; D gene ambiguous. V lost 6 bases to trimming and J lost 0 bases, with 11 bases between them. Germline lookup yields CDR1 SEHNR and CDR2 FQNEAQ (reference sequence). This CDR3 is 14 amino acids long. The CDR3 protein is CASRIGQYQETQYF. The CDR3 nucleotides read TGTGCCAGCAGGATCGGGCAGTACCAAGAGACCCAGTACTTC.

The CDR3 protein is CASSHDSNYGYTF. In nucleotides, the CDR3 is TGCGCCAGCAGCCACGACAGTAACTATGGCTACACCTTC. This rearrangement joins TRBV4-1 to TRBJ1-2; D might be TRBD1 (5 bases). V lost 3 bases, J lost 1 base, and 6 bases lay in between. The CDR3 is 13 residues long. Germline-derived CDR1 and CDR2 are MGHRA and YSYEKL.

The chain combines TRBV5-6 with TRBJ2-1, with D maybe TRBD2 (6 bases). Per the germline V gene, CDR1 is SGHDT and CDR2 is YYEEEE. V gave up 2 bases and J gave up 3 bases, with 15 bases separating them. The CDR3 sequence is 16 residues long. This CDR3 reads CASSFVVREDYNEQFF. The DNA of the CDR3 is TGTGCCAGCAGCTTTGTTGTCAGGGAGGACTACAATGAGCAGTTCTTC.

The genes are TRBV5-6 and TRBJ1-1; D is perhaps TRBD1 (5 bases). CDR1 and CDR2 from the germline V gene are SGHDT and YYEEEE. The length of the CDR3 is 14 residues. Deletions cut 0 bases from V and 4 bases from J, with 10 bases between. CDR3: CASSLVGRATEAFF. The CDR3 DNA reads TGTGCCAGCAGCTTGGTCGGCAGGGCCACTGAAGCTTTCTTT.

The chain recombines TRBV7-2 with TRBJ2-1; no clear D. Trimming took off 5 bases at V and 0 bases at J, with 11 bases between the two ends. Looked up from germline, CDR1 is SGHTA and CDR2 is FQGNSA. CDR3 length: 15 amino acids. CDR3 DNA sequence: TGTGCCAGCAGCCAGGAAAGGACCTCCTACAATGAGCAGTTCTTC. Translated: CASSQERTSYNEQFF.

The gene calls are TRBV11-2 and TRBJ1-4; TRBD1 matches 10 bases. From germline, CDR1 is SGHAT and CDR2 FQNNGV. Trimming at V came to 5 bases and at J to 0 bases, leaving 12 bases not matched to a gene. CDR3 length: 19 residues. The CDR3: CASSPTRDRGIATNEKLFF. The CDR3 coding sequence is TGTGCCAGCAGCCCGACGCGGGACAGGGGTATTGCAACTAATGAAAAACTGTTTTTT.

This chain joins TRBV5-1 and TRBJ2-3; D is tentatively TRBD1 or TRBD2 (6 bases each). The CDR3 has 13 residues. Per germline, CDR1 SGHRS and CDR2 YFSETQ. The ends were cut back, 1 base at V and 9 bases at J, with 12 bases in the middle. The DNA for the CDR3 is TGCGCCAGCAGCTTGACGGGGGCGGGGACGCAGTATTTT. It is translated as CASSLTGAGTQYF.

A single count supports this clone. The chain links TRBV19 to TRBJ2-3, with D possibly called TRBD1 or TRBD2 (5 bases each). The CDR3 is 18 residues long. Looked up from germline, CDR1 is LNHDA and CDR2 is SQIVND (reference sequence). V lost 5 bases and J lost 0, with 21 bases in between. The CDR3 DNA reads as TGTGCCAGTAGTTTACCGGGCCTGGGGGTTCCTAGCACAGATACGCAGTATTTT. It yields the protein CASSLPGLGVPSTDTQYF.

This chain joins TRBV5-1 and TRBJ1-2; 7 bases line up with TRBD1. CDR3 size: 12 residues. After removal of 9 bases from V and 4 bases from J, the junction contained 6 bases not matched to a gene. Germline V gives CDR1 SGHRS, CDR2 YFSETQ. In nucleotides, the CDR3 is TGCGCCACAGGGGGTGGTGGCTATGGCTACACCTTC. Amino acids: CATGGGGYGYTF.

The chain recombines TRBV4-1 with TRBJ1-5; 7 bases agree with TRBD1. The CDR3 has 15 amino acids. Per the germline V gene, CDR1 is MGHRA and CDR2 is YSYEKL. With V trimmed by 4 bases and J by 5 bases, 8 bases remained unmatched. The CDR3 region is CASSRDRQGYQPQHF. The CDR3 coding sequence is TGCGCCAGCAGCCGGGATAGACAGGGCTATCAGCCCCAGCATTTT.

V and J are TRBV1 and TRBJ2-7; TRBD2, as called in the table, went unchecked against the DNA. TRBV1 is a documented pseudogene. The CDR3 is 16 amino acids. This chain's CDR3 is CTSSQVKPFQLYEQYF. DNA for the CDR3: TGCACCAGCAGCCAAGTCAAGCCATTCCAACTCTACGAGCAGTACTTC.